Below are 26 T cell receptor beta chains sequenced from a single sample in a study of CD8+ T cells in alopecia areata. Following extraction, RNA underwent reverse transcription to cDNA, which served as the sequencing template. The table came from immunoSEQ multiplex PCR; TCRdb's copy has only in-frame clones and leaves some out. Among some 180,000 clones listed, approximately 53% were seen once. Stated treatment: oral pan-JAK inhibitor, 5-10 mg twice daily. Source: CD8+ T cells sorted from blood, taken at week 24, from a patient treated with tofacitinib. The source of these receptors is a human donor with alopecia areata.

The rearrangement uses TRBV7-2 and TRBJ1-1, with 9 nucleotides matching TRBD1. This CDR3 is 14 amino acids long. CDR1 and CDR2 from the germline V gene are SGHTA and FQGNSA. With V trimmed by 3 bases and J by 3 bases, 2 bases remained unmatched. The CDR3 DNA follows: TGTGCCAGCAGCTTGGGACAGGGCTACACTGAAGCTTTCTTT. Translation gives CASSLGQGYTEAFF.

This sequence joins TRBV15 and TRBJ2-5; 7 bases match TRBD1. V shed 0 bases, J shed 4 bases, and the junction held 8 bases outside the gene matches. Per the germline V gene, CDR1 is LNHNV and CDR2 is YYDKDF (reference sequence). The length of the CDR3 is 16 residues. Here the CDR3 reads CATSREDRLGIETQYF. Here the CDR3 DNA reads TGTGCCACCAGCAGAGAGGACAGGTTGGGAATAGAGACCCAGTACTTC.

The J gene is TRBJ1-5, the V gene TRBV7-8; tentative D call: TRBD1 (5 bases). The CDR3 is 17 residues long. The V and J ends lost 5 bases and 2 bases respectively, with 19 bases between them. From germline, CDR1 is SGHVS and CDR2 FQNEAQ. As DNA, the CDR3 is TGTGCCAGCAGCAGCCGGGACGCTAATCGGGGCAATCAGCCCCAGCATTTT. Encoded protein: CASSSRDANRGNQPQHF.

This rearrangement joins TRBV11-2 to TRBJ1-2; D perhaps matches TRBD1 (5 bases). CDR1 SGHAT and CDR2 FQNNGV come from the germline V gene. This CDR3 is 14 amino acids long. Trimming left V 1 base short and J 4 bases short, with 10 bases between. CDR3 sequence: CASSLAGTLYGYTF. The DNA for the CDR3 is TGTGCCAGCAGCTTAGCCGGGACCCTCTATGGCTACACCTTC.

In nucleotides, the CDR3 is TGCAGCGCCCATCCGGGACAGGTCATTAATGAGCAGTTCTTC. Translation gives CSAHPGQVINEQFF. This chain uses TRBV29-1 with TRBJ2-1; 8 bases are shared with TRBD1. The CDR3 has 14 residues. The V gene's germline CDR1 is SQVTM and CDR2 ANQGSEA. V gave up 7 bases and J gave up 7 bases; unmatched junction bases: 12.

This clone was seen a few times. The chain links TRBV16 to TRBJ1-2, with D perhaps TRBD1 (5 bases). CDR1 and CDR2 from the germline V gene are KGHSY and FQNENV. Trimming pared 2 bases from V and 4 bases from J, leaving 14 bases between. The CDR3 has 15 residues. The chain's CDR3 is CASSQETGRRYGYTF. Here the CDR3 DNA reads TGTGCCAGCAGCCAAGAAACAGGACGGCGCTATGGCTACACCTTC.

Only a few counts were recorded for this clone. The chain uses TRBV4-3 and TRBJ2-7; TRBD2 matches 7 bases. CDR3 length equals 15 residues. V shed 1 base and J 2 bases; nucleotides not matched to a gene: 5. CDR1 is LGHNA and CDR2 is YSLEER in the germline V gene. The CDR3 nucleotides are TGCGCCAGCAGCCAAGCCCAGGGAGGGACCTACGAGCAGTACTTC. This translates into CASSQAQGGTYEQYF.

This chain links TRBV9 with TRBJ2-3; 8 bases fit TRBD2. Trimming cost V 4 bases and J 2 bases; bases outside gene matches: 9. Germline CDR1 is SGDLS and CDR2 is YYNGEE. The CDR3 sequence is 16 residues long. This CDR3 reads CASSREGGGTTDTQYF. CDR3 DNA: TGTGCCAGCAGCCGAGAAGGCGGGGGGACCACAGATACGCAGTATTTT.

The table lists this clone with a few counts. This rearrangement joins TRBV10-3 to TRBJ1-1; a possible D gene is TRBD1 (5 bases). The CDR3 runs 13 residues. CDR1 ENHRY and CDR2 SYGVKD come from the germline V gene. V shed 3 bases and J shed 7 bases, with 12 bases lying between them. The chain's CDR3 is CAISDGGLGEAFF. CDR3 sequence (DNA): TGTGCCATCAGTGATGGGGGTCTAGGTGAAGCTTTCTTT.

The chain carries TRBV30 and TRBJ2-7, with D unresolved. Trimming took 8 bases from V and 7 from J, leaving 6 bases between them. Germline V gene lookup returns CDR1 GTSNPN and CDR2 SVGIG (reference sequence). The length of the CDR3 is 8 residues. The CDR3 nucleotides read TGTGCCCTGGAGGAGCAGTACTTC. This translates into CALEEQYF.

The gene calls are TRBV19 and TRBJ1-2; D not resolved. This CDR3 has 14 residues. Germline loops: CDR1 LNHDA, CDR2 SQIVND (reference sequence). Trimming cost V 4 bases and J 0 bases, with 9 bases left between them. CDR3 sequence: CASSRTSANYGYTF. DNA of the CDR3: TGTGCCAGTAGTAGAACCTCGGCTAACTATGGCTACACCTTC.

In this sample, this clone turned up a few times. V is TRBV25-1 and J is TRBJ2-3, with D tentatively TRBD1 (5 bases). Trimming took 2 bases from V and 4 from J, leaving 10 bases between them. Per germline, CDR1 MGHDK and CDR2 SYGVNS. CDR3 size: 14 residues. CDR3 DNA: TGTGCCAGCAGTGAACAGGGATACGCAGATACGCAGTATTTT. Translating gives CASSEQGYADTQYF. The full variable domain, its missing parts supplied by reference TRBV25-1 and TRBJ2-3, is EADIYQTPRYLVIGTGKKITLECSQTMGHDKMYWYQQDPGMELHLIHYSYGVNSTEKGDLSSESTVSRIRTEHFPLTLESARPSHTSQYLCASSEQGYADTQYFGPGTRLTVL.

In this sample, this clone turned up a few times. This chain's CDR3 is CAIRTGEGYEQYF. The CDR3 DNA reads TGTGCCATCAGGACAGGGGAAGGGTACGAGCAGTACTTC. This rearrangement joins TRBV10-3 to TRBJ2-7, with 8 positions matching TRBD1. Germline V gives CDR1 ENHRY, CDR2 SYGVKD. The CDR3 length is 13 residues. J was trimmed by 4 bases and V by 6 bases; bases with no gene match: 5.

The chain recombines TRBV28 with TRBJ1-1; no definite D call. Germline loops: CDR1 MDHEN, CDR2 SYDVKM. This CDR3 spans 16 amino acids. The V and J ends lost 8 bases and 3 bases respectively, with 22 bases between them. The chain's CDR3 is CASVFPAKPSDTEAFF. CDR3 DNA sequence: TGTGCCAGCGTCTTCCCCGCAAAGCCCTCGGACACTGAAGCTTTCTTT.

This chain uses TRBV5-1 with TRBJ2-1, with a tentative D call TRBD2 (5 bases). V was cut by 2 bases and J by 6 bases, with 6 bases left in between. CDR1 is SGHRS, CDR2 YFSETQ, per germline. This CDR3 is 12 amino acids long. Written as DNA, the CDR3 is TGCGCCAGCAGCTTAGGGAGCAATGAGCAGTTCTTC. It encodes CASSLGSNEQFF.

As for this clone: Sequence at one end of the junction differs from germline and may be a read error. The CDR3 is CASSLEAFIYEQYF. CDR3 nucleotide sequence: TGTGCCAGCAGCCTAGAGGCATTCATCTACGAGCAGTACTTC. The rearrangement links TRBV11-2 to TRBJ2-7; D remains ambiguous. The CDR3 runs to 14 residues. Germline V gives CDR1 SGHAT, CDR2 FQNNGV.

The rearrangement links TRBV7-2 to TRBJ1-1; D gene unclear. Germline V gene data show CDR1 as SGHTA and CDR2 as FQGNSA. Trimming shortened V by 2 bases and J by 4 bases, and 23 bases separated the two germline ends. CDR3 length: 18 residues. The CDR3 DNA follows: TGTGCCAGCAGCTTATTCGGTCCGGATGCAGAATTCGGCACTGAAGCTTTCTTT. Protein: CASSLFGPDAEFGTEAFF.

This chain links TRBV6-5 with TRBJ1-1; D is undetermined. Germline V CDR1 and CDR2: MNHEY, SVGAGI. Trimming left V 7 bases short and J 2 bases short, with 11 bases between. The CDR3 spans 13 residues. CDR3 region: CASTLTPNTEAFF. In DNA form, the CDR3 reads TGTGCCAGCACACTGACACCAAACACTGAAGCTTTCTTT.

To note about this clone: One end of the junction fails to match germline, which may point to a read error. The chain links TRBV5-5 to TRBJ2-1; 8 bases align to TRBD1. The CDR3 length is 11 residues. Germline V gene data show CDR1 as SGHKS and CDR2 as YYEKEE (reference sequence). CDR3 DNA: TGTGCCAGCAGCAAGACAGGGGAGCAGGTCTTC. This sequence encodes CASSKTGEQVF.

V usage is TRBV6-5 and J usage is TRBJ2-1; D ambiguous. This CDR3 is built from 13 residues. Germline V lookup: CDR1 MNHEY, CDR2 SVGAGI. V shed 5 bases and J shed 0 bases, with 5 bases lying between them. CDR3 amino acids: CASSKSSYNEQFF. For the CDR3, the DNA is TGTGCCAGCAGTAAAAGCTCCTACAATGAGCAGTTCTTC.

V is TRBV27 and J is TRBJ2-3; the D call may be TRBD1 or TRBD2 (5 bases each). With 3 bases removed from V and 4 bases from J, the gap between germline ends came to 8 bases. Germline V gene lookup returns CDR1 MNHEY and CDR2 SMNVEV (reference sequence). The CDR3 has 13 residues. The CDR3 here is CASSLLGADTQYF. CDR3 DNA: TGTGCCAGCAGTTTGTTGGGGGCAGATACGCAGTATTTT.

The sample holds a few counts of this clone. The chain links TRBV6-5 to TRBJ2-3; 8 nucleotides align to TRBD1. The junction had 4 bases not matched to a gene; V was cut back by 8 bases and J by 0 bases. Germline loops: CDR1 MNHEY, CDR2 SVGAGI. There are 14 residues in the CDR3. The CDR3 sequence is CASFRDRSTDTQYF. The DNA of the CDR3 is TGTGCCAGCTTCCGGGACAGGAGCACAGATACGCAGTATTTT.

To note about this clone: Distinct nucleotide sequences in the sample also encode this CDR3. V and J are TRBV25-1 and TRBJ2-7, with no clear D. The CDR3 runs to 10 residues. V gave up 9 bases and J gave up 3 bases, with 6 bases separating them. Germline V CDR1 and CDR2: MGHDK, SYGVNS. In DNA, the CDR3 is TGTGCCAGTGGCGGCTACGAGCAGTACTTC. Its protein product is CASGGYEQYF.

This clone occurred a few times. The chain joins TRBV6-6 to TRBJ2-7; 7 bases line up with TRBD2. The CDR3 runs 10 residues. The ends lost 10 bases at V and 7 bases at J; junction bases unmatched: 4. CDR1 and CDR2 (germline): MNHNY, SVGAGI (reference sequence). CDR3 sequence (DNA): TGTGCCACTGAAGCGGGAGAGCAGTACTTC. This encodes CATEAGEQYF.

This chain uses TRBV5-6 with TRBJ1-5; TRBD1 might be the D (6 bases). V was cut by 3 bases and J by 5 bases, with 6 bases left in between. The length of the CDR3 is 12 residues. Germline CDR1 reads SGHDT; CDR2 reads YYEEEE. The CDR3 protein is CASSYRDQPQHF. CDR3 sequence (DNA): TGTGCCAGCAGCTACAGGGATCAGCCCCAGCATTTT.

V usage is TRBV27 and J usage is TRBJ1-5, with a possible D match to TRBD1 (6 bases). Per the germline V gene, CDR1 is MNHEY and CDR2 is SMNVEV (reference sequence). This CDR3 contains 14 residues. The V gene lost 5 bases and the J gene lost 4 bases, with 12 bases spanning the gap. CDR3 region: CASSPGQQNQPQHF. DNA of the CDR3: TGTGCCAGCAGTCCCGGACAGCAGAATCAGCCCCAGCATTTT.